This is a list of T cell receptor beta chains from one sample in a study of OX40 agonist ivuxolimab in advanced cancers. Clones were sequenced by immunoSEQ multiplex PCR, and TCRdb holds only the in-frame ones, with some missing. The sample consists of tens of thousands of clones, roughly 77% of them appearing once. The sample was CD4+ or CD8+ T cells sorted from blood, taken in a trial of the OX40 agonist ivuxolimab. These receptors came from an adult with an advanced solid tumor such as melanoma, head and neck, liver or kidney cancer. Each CDR3 is given with its conserved first and last residue. Fields, in order: V gene, J gene, D gene, clone size, CDR3 protein, CDR3 DNA. D genes are given only for firm matches. Clone size is stated in some rows and not others, as once, few, many or a class when expanded.

TRBV7-9	TRBJ1-5	TRBD1	.	CASSPGTGGSRPQHF	TGTGCCAGCAGCCCCGGGACAGGGGGCTCACGGCCCCAGCATTTT
TRBV6-6	TRBJ2-7	.	once	CASSHGRGYEQYF	TGTGCCAGCAGTCACGGACGGGGATACGAGCAGTACTTC
TRBV5-6	TRBJ2-5	.	.	CASSLVRQETQYF	TGTGCCAGCAGCTTGGTCAGGCAAGAGACCCAGTACTTC
TRBV6-5	TRBJ1-2	.	once	CASRRLQVNYGYTF	TGTGCCAGCCGCCGACTCCAGGTTAACTATGGCTACACCTTC
TRBV5-1	TRBJ1-6	TRBD1	.	CASSLSGQANSPLHF	TGCGCCAGCAGCTTGTCGGGACAGGCTAATTCACCCCTCCACTTT
TRBV6-1	TRBJ2-7	TRBD2	.	CASSVGTSGYEQYF	TGTGCCAGCAGTGTCGGGACTAGCGGATACGAGCAGTACTTC
TRBV6-6	TRBJ2-7	.	.	CASSVGVHEQYF	TGTGCCAGCAGTGTAGGGGTTCACGAGCAGTACTTC
TRBV6-5	TRBJ1-2	.	once	CASSYSTQGKGYTF	TGTGCCAGCAGTTACTCGACACAGGGTAAAGGCTACACCTTC
TRBV19	TRBJ2-2	TRBD2	.	CASSHPGGATGELFF	TGTGCCAGTAGTCACCCGGGGGGGGCAACCGGGGAGCTGTTTTTT
TRBV29-1	TRBJ2-7	TRBD1	few	CSARQGSFYEQYF	TGCAGCGCCCGACAGGGGAGTTTCTACGAGCAGTACTTC
TRBV27	TRBJ1-5	TRBD1	.	CASSIGTASNQPQHF	TGTGCCAGCAGCATCGGGACAGCTAGCAATCAGCCCCAGCATTTT
TRBV7-9	TRBJ1-2	TRBD1	few	CASSTRTGIGGYTF	TGTGCCAGCAGCACTAGGACAGGGATCGGTGGCTACACCTTC